This entry lists 21 T cell receptor beta chains sequenced from one sample in a study of Ad26.COV2.S vaccination and SARS-CoV-2 variants. The treatment was: about 20 received Ad26.COV2.S at low or high dose, single or two shots; 5 received placebo; per-sample allocation not given. Day 63 after the first injection of vaccine or placebo was the sampling time. The assay was immunoSEQ multiplex PCR, and TCRdb's table has in-frame clones only and misses some. This repertoire shows 250,000 to 300,000 clones, around 87% found once; its top ten account for approximately 3.3%. The source was peripheral blood, collected in a trial of Ad26.COV2.S vaccine versus placebo. The receptors here all came from a person between 18 and 59 years old who received the Ad26.COV2.S COVID-19 vaccine or a placebo.

The genes are TRBV10-2 and TRBJ2-7; D possibly corresponds to TRBD1 (6 bases). V dropped 3 bases and J dropped 1 base, with 10 bases sitting between them. In germline, CDR1 is WSHSY, CDR2 SAAADI. CDR3 length: 14 amino acids. The CDR3 nucleotides read TGCGCCAGCAGTGACCACAGGGAATCCTACGAGCAGTACTTC. Amino acids: CASSDHRESYEQYF.

V gene TRBV10-2 combines with J gene TRBJ2-5; 10 bases map to TRBD2. The CDR3 loop spans 13 amino acids. CDR1 is WSHSY, CDR2 SAAADI, per germline. Germline trimming cut 6 bases from V and 2 bases from J; bases unmatched to any gene: 0. The CDR3 protein is CASRLAGQETQYF. The CDR3, as DNA: TGCGCCAGCAGACTAGCGGGGCAAGAGACCCAGTACTTC.

The chain is built from TRBV7-9 and TRBJ2-7; D unresolved. This CDR3 region has 16 residues. CDR1 is SEHNR, CDR2 FQNEAQ, per germline (reference sequence). V lost 5 bases and J 1 base, leaving 18 bases between the germline ends. The CDR3 loop reads CASSQFGHMGSYEQYF. The CDR3 DNA follows: TGTGCCAGCAGCCAGTTCGGGCACATGGGGTCCTACGAGCAGTACTTC.

The chain uses TRBV18 and TRBJ2-3; TRBD2 is a possible D gene (6 bases). There are 14 residues in the CDR3. V lost 3 bases and J lost 0, with 7 bases in between. Germline CDR1 KGHSH, CDR2 LQKENI. CDR3 nucleotides: TGTGCCAGCTCACCGGGACTTAGCACAGATACGCAGTATTTT. This translates into CASSPGLSTDTQYF.

The table lists this clone with a count of one. V is TRBV5-1 and J is TRBJ2-5; 12 bases line up with TRBD2. Trimming cost V 1 base and J 4 bases; bases outside gene matches: 2. Germline V gene lookup returns CDR1 SGHRS and CDR2 YFSETQ. The CDR3 has 15 amino acids. CDR3 in DNA: TGCGCCAGCAGCTTGTTGACTAGCGGGAGAGAGACCCAGTACTTC. The encoded protein is CASSLLTSGRETQYF.

This chain joins TRBV24-1 and TRBJ2-7, with TRBD2 matching 9 bases. Germline V lookup: CDR1 KGHDR, CDR2 SFDVKD. The trim removed 4 bases at V and 5 bases at J, leaving 5 bases unmatched. The CDR3 loop spans 14 amino acids. The CDR3 DNA reads TGTGCCACCAGTGAGCGGGAGGGTAGGAACGAGCAGTACTTC. Residues: CATSEREGRNEQYF.

CDR3 sequence (DNA): TGTGCCAGCAGCTCCTTCACAGGGGCCACTGAAGCTTTCTTT. Its translation: CASSSFTGATEAFF. This sequence joins TRBV7-8 and TRBJ1-1; 7 positions match TRBD1. Per germline, CDR1 SGHVS and CDR2 FQNEAQ. CDR3 length equals 14 residues. Trimming at V came to 4 bases and at J to 4 bases, leaving 6 bases not matched to a gene.

This clone was recorded only once. The chain has TRBV11-2 and TRBJ2-3; D possibly matches TRBD1 or TRBD2 (5 bases each). V lost 10 bases and J 6 bases, leaving 26 bases between the germline ends. Germline V gives CDR1 SGHAT, CDR2 FQNNGV. This CDR3 comprises 16 residues. CDR3 bases: TGTGCCACCAGGGCGGTGACGGGACGGGTATCCGATACGCAGTATTTT. This translates into CATRAVTGRVSDTQYF.

This clone was found a few times. V and J are TRBV15 and TRBJ2-7, with TRBD1 matching over 8 bases. The CDR3 is made up of 14 amino acids. CDR1 is LNHNV, CDR2 YYDKDF, per germline (reference sequence). Losses at the gene ends were 0 bases for V and 2 bases for J; bases not matched to a gene: 0. Written as DNA, the CDR3 is TGTGCCACCAGCAGAGACAGGGGGCCCTACGAGCAGTACTTC. It codes for CATSRDRGPYEQYF.

This clone has only one observation. The chain recombines TRBV28 with TRBJ1-2; no clear D gene. The V and J ends lost 2 bases and 4 bases respectively, with 8 bases between them. The germline CDR1 and CDR2 sequences are MDHEN and SYDVKM. The CDR3 spans 13 residues. CDR3 region: CASSLVQTYGYTF. The CDR3 DNA sequence: TGTGCCAGCAGTTTAGTACAGACCTATGGCTACACCTTC.

This clone was detected ten times or more. The J gene is TRBJ2-7, the V gene TRBV2; D is unclear. Deletions cut 7 bases from V and 2 bases from J, with 24 bases between. Germline loops: CDR1 SNHLY, CDR2 FYNNEI. The CDR3 runs 17 residues. As DNA, the CDR3 is TGTGCCAGCAACTGGAGAAAGTCGGCTGGACCTCCCTACGAGCAGTACTTC. It encodes CASNWRKSAGPPYEQYF.

The chain couples TRBV9 to TRBJ2-1, with 10 bases that match TRBD2. Per the germline V gene, CDR1 is SGDLS and CDR2 is YYNGEE. The V segment lost 2 bases and the J segment 6 bases; nucleotides outside the gene matches: 5. The CDR3 loop spans 15 amino acids. The chain's CDR3 is CASSVIGTSVNEQFF. CDR3 DNA: TGTGCCAGCAGCGTTATCGGGACTAGCGTCAATGAGCAGTTCTTC.

This clone was counted only a few times. The chain is built from TRBV12-3 or TRBV12-4 and TRBJ2-4; D possibly corresponds to TRBD1 (5 bases). The ends were cut back, 5 bases at V and 8 bases at J, with 10 bases in the middle. This CDR3 has 12 residues. CDR3 in amino acids: CASSLRVDIQYF. The CDR3 DNA is TGTGCCAGCAGTCTCAGGGTGGACATTCAGTACTTC.

The chain joins TRBV2 to TRBJ1-4, with D possibly matching TRBD1 (5 bases). The ends were cut back, 1 base at V and 3 bases at J, with 9 bases in the middle. Germline V gene sequence: CDR1 SNHLY, CDR2 FYNNEI. There are 15 residues in the CDR3. CDR3 nucleotide sequence: TGTGCCAGCAGTGAAGGTGGGGCGGCTAATGAAAAACTGTTTTTT. It specifies CASSEGGAANEKLFF.

The chain employs TRBV19 and TRBJ2-1; TRBD2 matches at 8 bases. CDR3 length equals 15 residues. Germline CDR1 is LNHDA and CDR2 is SQIVND (reference sequence). The V segment lost 3 bases and the J segment 4 bases; nucleotides outside the gene matches: 5. The CDR3 sequence: CASSISAGVYNEQFF. For the CDR3, the DNA is TGTGCCAGTAGTATTTCAGCGGGGGTGTACAATGAGCAGTTCTTC. The entire variable domain, with the rest obtained from reference TRBV19 and TRBJ2-1, is as follows: DGGITQSPKYLFRKEGQNVTLSCEQNLNHDAMYWYRQDPGQGLRLIYYSQIVNDFQKGDIAEGYSVSREKKESFPLTVTSAQKNPTAFYLCASSISAGVYNEQFFGPGTRLTVL.

The gene calls are TRBV3-1 (or the pseudogene TRBV3-2) and TRBJ2-7; D ambiguous. The germline V gene encodes CDR1 LGHDT and CDR2 YNNKEL (reference sequence). Trimming left V 4 bases short and J 3 bases short, with 10 bases between. The CDR3 is made up of 13 amino acids. DNA for the CDR3: TGTGCCAGCAGCCGAGGATCCGTCTACGAGCAGTACTTC. It specifies CASSRGSVYEQYF.

This chain links TRBV11-2 with TRBJ2-1; 13 bases match TRBD2. The ends lost 4 bases at V and 7 bases at J; junction bases unmatched: 7. CDR3 length equals 16 residues. Germline V CDR1 and CDR2: SGHAT, FQNNGV. The CDR3 region has the DNA TGTGCCAGCAGCTCCAGGACTAGCGGGAGTTCAAATGAGCAGTTCTTC. Amino acids: CASSSRTSGSSNEQFF.

This rearrangement joins TRBV7-9 to TRBJ1-1; D not resolved. Germline V gives CDR1 SEHNR, CDR2 FQNEAQ (reference sequence). V was pared by 6 bases and J by 1 base, with 12 bases between. This CDR3 has 14 residues. The CDR3 protein is CASSSNSGNTEAFF. The CDR3 DNA reads as TGTGCCAGCAGTTCGAATTCAGGGAACACTGAAGCTTTCTTT.

In its sample, this clone was seen a few times. The V and J genes are TRBV12-5 and TRBJ2-3, with TRBD1 matching over 8 bases. Trimming at V came to 1 base and at J to 2 bases, leaving 5 bases not matched to a gene. CDR3 length: 16 amino acids. From germline, CDR1 is LGHNT and CDR2 FRNRAP. CDR3 in DNA: TGTGCTAGTGGTTTGGGTACAGGGGGTTACACAGATACGCAGTATTTT. Protein: CASGLGTGGYTDTQYF.

The gene calls are TRBV27 and TRBJ1-1; weak D call: TRBD1 (5 bases). CDR1 MNHEY and CDR2 SMNVEV come from the germline V gene (reference sequence). Trimming removed 1 base at V and 10 bases at J, with 13 bases between. The CDR3 is 13 residues long. This chain's CDR3 is CASSLFPGRGAFF. Written as DNA, the CDR3 is TGTGCCAGCAGTTTATTCCCGGGGAGGGGAGCTTTCTTT.

This clone was observed a single time. This sequence joins TRBV7-2 and TRBJ2-5; D uncertain. CDR3 size: 16 residues. From germline, CDR1 is SGHTA and CDR2 FQGNSA. The V end was cut by 5 bases, the J end by 5 bases, with 21 bases between. CDR3 region: CASSPGPAGARETQYF. CDR3 nucleotide sequence: TGTGCCAGCAGCCCCGGTCCGGCAGGAGCCAGGGAGACCCAGTACTTC.